This T cell receptor (beta chain) was recorded in a study of T cell responses to AZD1222 COVID-19 vaccine. Notes on the study in general: Elevations in Spike-specific TCR breadth and depth followed administration of two AZD1222 doses. Among those given AZD1222, only five or six were seropositive at baseline.

The protocol was immunoSEQ multiplex PCR, while the TCRdb copy is restricted to in-frame clones and leaves out a portion. The repertoire holds roughly 70,000 clones, with around 74% as singletons. Of note for this clone: Its antigen is not known.

The material sequenced was peripheral blood, taken on day 0 of MenACWY control vaccination. The receptor's source is an adult in good health.

CDR3 nucleotide sequence: TGCAGCGTGGTACAGGGGACGAACACTGAAGCTTTCTTT. Translating gives CSVVQGTNTEAFF. This rearrangement joins TRBV29-1 to TRBJ1-1; the match to TRBD1 covers 7 bases. Germline loops: CDR1 SQVTM, CDR2 ANQGSEA. This CDR3 is 13 amino acids long. J was trimmed by 1 base and V by 6 bases; bases with no gene match: 5.